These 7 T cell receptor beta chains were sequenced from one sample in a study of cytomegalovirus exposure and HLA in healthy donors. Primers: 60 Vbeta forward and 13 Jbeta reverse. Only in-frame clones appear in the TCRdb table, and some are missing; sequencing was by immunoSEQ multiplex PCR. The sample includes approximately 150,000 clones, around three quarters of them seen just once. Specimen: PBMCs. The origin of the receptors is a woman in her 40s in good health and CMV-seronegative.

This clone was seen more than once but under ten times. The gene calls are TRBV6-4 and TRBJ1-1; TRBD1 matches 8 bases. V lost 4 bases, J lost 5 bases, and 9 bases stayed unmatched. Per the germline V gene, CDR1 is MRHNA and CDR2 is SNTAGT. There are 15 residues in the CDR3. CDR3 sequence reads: CASSGLSRGRTEAFF. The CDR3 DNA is TGTGCCAGCAGTGGCCTATCCAGGGGGCGAACTGAAGCTTTCTTT.

CDR3 nucleotides: TGTGCCAGCGTCCAGGAACTAGCAGGGAATGAGCAGTTCTTC. It codes for CASVQELAGNEQFF. The rearrangement joins TRBV2 to TRBJ2-1, with D perhaps TRBD2 (6 bases). Germline V lookup: CDR1 SNHLY, CDR2 FYNNEI. V was clipped by 8 bases and J by 7 bases, with 18 bases between them. The CDR3 spans 14 residues.

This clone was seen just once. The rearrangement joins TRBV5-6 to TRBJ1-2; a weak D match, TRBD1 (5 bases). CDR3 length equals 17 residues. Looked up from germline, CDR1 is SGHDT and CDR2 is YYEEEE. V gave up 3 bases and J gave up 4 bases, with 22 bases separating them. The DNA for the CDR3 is TGTGCCAGCAGCTCCAATTGGCGCCCGCGGGGGGGCTATGGCTACACCTTC. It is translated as CASSSNWRPRGGYGYTF.

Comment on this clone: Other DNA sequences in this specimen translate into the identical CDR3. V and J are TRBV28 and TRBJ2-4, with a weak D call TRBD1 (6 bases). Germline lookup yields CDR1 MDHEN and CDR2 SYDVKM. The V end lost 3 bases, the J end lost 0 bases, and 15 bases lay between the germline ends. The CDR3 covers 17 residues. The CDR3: CASSFRTVFLAKNIQYF. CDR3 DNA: TGTGCCAGCAGTTTTCGGACAGTTTTTCTAGCCAAAAACATTCAGTACTTC. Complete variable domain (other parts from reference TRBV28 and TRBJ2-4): DVKVTQSSRYLVKRTGEKVFLECVQDMDHENMFWYRQDPGLGLRLIYFSYDVKMKEKGDIPEGYSVSREKKERFSLILESASTNQTSMYLCASSFRTVFLAKNIQYFGAGTRLSVL.

This CDR3 reads CASSEMGSNGFGQFF. CDR3 DNA: TGCGCCAGCAGTGAGATGGGGAGTAACGGGTTCGGGCAGTTCTTC. This chain connects TRBV10-1 to TRBJ2-1, with D perhaps matching TRBD2 (5 bases). V was pared by 2 bases and J by 12 bases, with 20 bases between. This CDR3 comprises 15 residues. Germline assignment: CDR1 WNHNN and CDR2 SYGVQD (reference sequence).

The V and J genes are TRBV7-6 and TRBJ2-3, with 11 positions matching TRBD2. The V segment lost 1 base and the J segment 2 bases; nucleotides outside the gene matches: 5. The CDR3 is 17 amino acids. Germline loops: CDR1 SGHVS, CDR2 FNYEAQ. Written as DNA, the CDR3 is TGTGCCAGCAGCTTAGTGACTAGCGGGGTTCCCACAGATACGCAGTATTTT. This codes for CASSLVTSGVPTDTQYF.

CDR3 in amino acids: CASSLSPGLAGVGTDTQYF. DNA of the CDR3: TGTGCCAGCAGCTTGTCTCCAGGACTAGCGGGAGTCGGGACAGATACGCAGTATTTT. The chain combines TRBV5-5 with TRBJ2-3; TRBD2 agrees at 13 bases. Losses at the gene ends were 1 base for V and 3 bases for J; bases not matched to a gene: 11. Germline V gene lookup returns CDR1 SGHKS and CDR2 YYEKEE (reference sequence). CDR3 length: 19 amino acids.